This T cell receptor beta chain was sequenced for a study of blood T cell repertoires in COVID-19. The CDR3 totals 13 residues. Looked up from germline, CDR1 is MNHEY and CDR2 is SVGEGT. The V end was cut by 2 bases, the J end by 4 bases, with 8 bases between. Assay used: immunoSEQ multiplex PCR; TCRdb lists only in-frame clones, some missing. The sample holds 210,000 or so clones, about 87% seen once. The source is a woman aged 30 to 39 who had been exposed to COVID-19. The gene calls are TRBV6-2 or TRBV6-3 and TRBJ1-1, with a possible D match to TRBD1 (5 bases). Sequencing was performed on PBMCs or T cells enriched from blood (not recorded which). The CDR3 reads CASSYGDFTEAFF. CDR3 nucleotide sequence: TGTGCCAGCAGTTACGGGGACTTCACTGAAGCTTTCTTT.